Below, 10 T cell receptor beta chains from the same sample are listed, as sequenced in a study of blood T cell repertoires in COVID-19. The repertoire was sequenced with immunoSEQ multiplex PCR; TCRdb's copy has only in-frame clones and lacks some. In the table there are just over 250,000 clones, about 89% of which are singletons. Specimen: peripheral blood. These receptors originate from a man in his forties or fifties who had recovered from COVID-19.

This chain uses TRBV5-4 with TRBJ1-6; no clear D gene. The germline V gene has CDR1 SGHNT and CDR2 YYREEE (reference sequence). The CDR3 length is 14 residues. Trimming left V 0 bases short and J 7 bases short, with 8 bases between. The CDR3 coding sequence is TGTGCCAGCAGCTTGGCACAGAACAATTCACCCCTCCACTTT. This sequence encodes CASSLAQNNSPLHF. Using reference TRBV5-4 and TRBJ1-6 for the parts outside the CDR3, the full variable domain is ETGVTQSPTHLIKTRGQQVTLRCSSQSGHNTVSWYQQALGQGPQFIFQYYREEENGRGNFPPRFSGLQFPNYSSELNVNALELDDSALYLCASSLAQNNSPLHFGNGTRLTVT.

The CDR3 here is CASRRTAGKLFF. The CDR3 DNA is TGTGCCAGCAGACGGACGGCAGGGAAGCTGTTTTTT. This chain joins TRBV11-3 and TRBJ2-2; possible D gene TRBD1, 5 bases. The CDR3 sequence is 12 residues long. Trimming took off 6 bases at V and 12 bases at J, with 14 bases between the two ends. The germline gives CDR1 SGHNT, CDR2 YENEEA.

The chain uses TRBV14 and TRBJ1-2; TRBD1 agrees at 9 bases. Germline V gives CDR1 SGHDN, CDR2 FVKESK. The CDR3 is made up of 14 amino acids. The ends lost 5 bases at V and 7 bases at J; junction bases unmatched: 8. The CDR3 sequence is CASSTWTGEGGYTF. The CDR3 DNA follows: TGTGCCAGCAGCACCTGGACAGGGGAGGGTGGCTACACCTTC.

J is TRBJ2-7 and V is TRBV18; 10 bases match TRBD2. The CDR3 is 16 amino acids. Losses at the gene ends were 3 bases for V and 0 bases for J; bases not matched to a gene: 5. Germline values: CDR1 KGHSH, CDR2 LQKENI. The DNA for the CDR3 is TGTGCCAGCTCACCCCTAGCGGGAGAGAGCTCCTACGAGCAGTACTTC. Translated, it gives CASSPLAGESSYEQYF.

The V gene is TRBV29-1, the J gene TRBJ1-2, with D possibly TRBD1 on 5 matching bases. This CDR3 has 13 residues. Germline V gene sequence: CDR1 SQVTM, CDR2 ANQGSEA. The germline V and J ends were trimmed by 0 bases and 8 bases, with 13 bases remaining between them. The CDR3 bases are TGCAGCGTTGAAGATCCCCAGGGCTTAGGCTACACCTTC. It encodes CSVEDPQGLGYTF.

The J gene is TRBJ1-2, the V gene TRBV19, with 10 bases fitting TRBD1. Germline CDR1 LNHDA, CDR2 SQIVND (reference sequence). The V and J ends lost 3 bases and 2 bases, in that order; junction bases with no gene match: 3. This CDR3 is 15 amino acids long. CDR3 in amino acids: CASSMMGQGNYGYTF. DNA of the CDR3: TGTGCCAGTAGTATGATGGGACAGGGGAACTATGGCTACACCTTC.

The chain joins TRBV6-1 to TRBJ2-7; D might be TRBD1 (5 bases). The CDR3 sequence is 15 residues long. The germline V gene has CDR1 MNHNS and CDR2 SASEGT. V lost 1 base, J lost 2 bases, and 12 bases lay in between. CDR3 coding DNA: TGTGCCAGCAGTGAAGGAGCAGGGCTTACCTACGAGCAGTACTTC. It specifies CASSEGAGLTYEQYF.

The CDR3 sequence: CASSPPLRIAGSGETQYF. Written as DNA, the CDR3 is TGTGCCAGCAGCCCACCCCTCCGGATAGCGGGGTCCGGGGAGACCCAGTACTTC. V gene TRBV7-9 combines with J gene TRBJ2-5, with TRBD2 matching over 8 bases. Germline V gives CDR1 SEHNR, CDR2 FQNEAQ (reference sequence). The V gene end was trimmed by 5 bases and the J gene end by 5 bases; junction bases not matched to a gene: 19. This CDR3 contains 18 residues. Full variable domain (remainder filled in from reference TRBV7-9 and TRBJ2-5): DTGVSQNPRHKITKRGQNVTFRCDPISEHNRLYWYRQTLGQGPEFLTYFQNEAQLEKSRLLSDRFSAERPKGSFSTLEIQRTEQGDSAMYLCASSPPLRIAGSGETQYFGPGTRLLVL.

The chain employs TRBV9 and TRBJ2-1; TRBD2 aligns across 7 bases. Germline trimming cut 0 bases from V and 7 bases from J; bases unmatched to any gene: 7. Germline lookup yields CDR1 SGDLS and CDR2 YYNGEE. There are 15 residues in the CDR3. Written as DNA, the CDR3 is TGTGCCAGCAGCGTAGACCTAGCGGCGGGGAATGAGCAGTTCTTC. It encodes CASSVDLAAGNEQFF. The full variable domain, with the rest looked up from reference TRBV9 and TRBJ2-1, is DSGVTQTPKHLITATGQRVTLRCSPRSGDLSVYWYQQSLDQGLQFLIQYYNGEERAKGNILERFSAQQFPDLHSELNLSSLELGDSALYFCASSVDLAAGNEQFFGPGTRLTVL.

The chain recombines TRBV28 with TRBJ1-4, with 7 bases lining up with TRBD1. Germline CDR1 reads MDHEN; CDR2 reads SYDVKM. After removal of 5 bases from V and 0 bases from J, the junction contained 3 bases not matched to a gene. The CDR3 length is 15 residues. The CDR3 sequence is CASSDRVSTNEKLFF. Here the CDR3 DNA reads TGTGCCAGCAGTGACAGGGTTTCAACTAATGAAAAACTGTTTTTT.